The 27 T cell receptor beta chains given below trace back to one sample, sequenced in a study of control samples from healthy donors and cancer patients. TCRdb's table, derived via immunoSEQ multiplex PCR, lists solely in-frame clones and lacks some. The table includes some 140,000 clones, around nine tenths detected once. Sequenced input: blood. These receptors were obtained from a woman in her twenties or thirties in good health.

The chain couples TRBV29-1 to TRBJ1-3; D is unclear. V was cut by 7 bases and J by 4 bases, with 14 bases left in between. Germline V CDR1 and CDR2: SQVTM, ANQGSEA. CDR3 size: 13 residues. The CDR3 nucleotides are TGCAGCGCCCTCAGCGACCTAGGAAACACCATATATTTT. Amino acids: CSALSDLGNTIYF.

The chain's CDR3 is CASSQEQESYNEQFF. The DNA of the CDR3 is TGTGCCAGCAGCCAGGAGCAGGAGTCCTACAATGAGCAGTTCTTC. This chain connects TRBV4-2 to TRBJ2-1, with no clear D. CDR1 is LGHNA, CDR2 YNFKEQ, per germline. The CDR3 is 15 residues long. V lost 3 bases and J 1 base, leaving 10 bases between the germline ends.

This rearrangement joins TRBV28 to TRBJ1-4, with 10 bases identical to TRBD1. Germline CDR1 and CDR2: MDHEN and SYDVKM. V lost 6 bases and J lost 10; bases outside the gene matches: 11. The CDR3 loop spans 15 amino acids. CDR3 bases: TGTGCCAGCAGCCCACTGGGACAGGGGAGTCGAAAACTGTTTTTT. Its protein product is CASSPLGQGSRKLFF.

CDR3 nucleotides: TGTGCCAGTATGAGTTTGGCGGGAGGGCCGGATGAGCAGTTCTTC. It encodes CASMSLAGGPDEQFF. The chain recombines TRBV19 with TRBJ2-1, with TRBD2 matching over 9 bases. The CDR3 runs to 15 residues. The germline V gene encodes CDR1 LNHDA and CDR2 SQIVND (reference sequence). With 7 bases clipped from V and 8 bases from J, the junction kept 12 bases outside the gene matches.

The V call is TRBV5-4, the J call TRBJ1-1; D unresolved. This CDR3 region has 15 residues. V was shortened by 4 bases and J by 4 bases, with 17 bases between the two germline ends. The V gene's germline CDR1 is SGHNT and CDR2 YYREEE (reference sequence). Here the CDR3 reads CASSPRVSGGTEAFF. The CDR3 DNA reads TGTGCCAGCAGCCCCCGGGTGTCGGGCGGCACTGAAGCTTTCTTT.

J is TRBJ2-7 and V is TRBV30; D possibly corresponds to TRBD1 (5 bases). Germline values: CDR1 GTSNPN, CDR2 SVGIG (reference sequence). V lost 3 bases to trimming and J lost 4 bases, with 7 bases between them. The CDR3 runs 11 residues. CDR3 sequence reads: CAWRQEYEQYF. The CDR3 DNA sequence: TGTGCCTGGAGACAGGAGTACGAGCAGTACTTC.

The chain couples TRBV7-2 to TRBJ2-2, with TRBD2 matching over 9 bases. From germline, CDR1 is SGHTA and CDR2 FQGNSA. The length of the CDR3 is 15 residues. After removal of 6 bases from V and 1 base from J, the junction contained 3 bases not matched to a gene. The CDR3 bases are TGTGCCAGCAGGGGTAGCGGGAGGAACACCGGGGAGCTGTTTTTT. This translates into CASRGSGRNTGELFF.

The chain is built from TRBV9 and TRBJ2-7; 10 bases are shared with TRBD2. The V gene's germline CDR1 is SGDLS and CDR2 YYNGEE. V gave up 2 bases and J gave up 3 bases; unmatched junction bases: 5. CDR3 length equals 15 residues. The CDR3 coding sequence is TGTGCCAGCAGCGTGGGACTAGCGTCTGTCTACGAGCAGTACTTC. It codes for CASSVGLASVYEQYF.

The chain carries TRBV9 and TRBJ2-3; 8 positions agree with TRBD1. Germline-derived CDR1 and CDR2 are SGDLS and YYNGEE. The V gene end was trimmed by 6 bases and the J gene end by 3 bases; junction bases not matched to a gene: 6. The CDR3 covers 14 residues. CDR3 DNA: TGTGCCAGCACCCGGACAGGGAATACAGATACGCAGTATTTT. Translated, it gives CASTRTGNTDTQYF.

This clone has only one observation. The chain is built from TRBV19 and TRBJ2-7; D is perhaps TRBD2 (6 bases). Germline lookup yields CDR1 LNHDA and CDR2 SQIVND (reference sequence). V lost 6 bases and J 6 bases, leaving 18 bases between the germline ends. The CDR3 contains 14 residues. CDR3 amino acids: CASRPTGTRTEQYF. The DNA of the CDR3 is TGTGCCAGTAGACCCACCGGGACTCGGACCGAGCAGTACTTC.

CDR3 residues: CASSSRMNTEAFF. Here the CDR3 DNA reads TGTGCCAGCAGCAGTAGGATGAACACTGAAGCTTTCTTT. The chain is built from TRBV5-6 and TRBJ1-1; the D is unclear. With 4 bases removed from V and 0 bases from J, the gap between germline ends came to 7 bases. Germline values: CDR1 SGHDT, CDR2 YYEEEE. The CDR3 totals 13 residues.

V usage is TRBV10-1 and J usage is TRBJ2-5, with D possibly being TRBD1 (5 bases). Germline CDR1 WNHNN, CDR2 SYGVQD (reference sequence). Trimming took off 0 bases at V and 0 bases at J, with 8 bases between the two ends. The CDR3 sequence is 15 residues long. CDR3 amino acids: CASSESAGYQETQYF. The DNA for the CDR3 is TGCGCCAGCAGTGAGTCGGCAGGGTACCAAGAGACCCAGTACTTC.

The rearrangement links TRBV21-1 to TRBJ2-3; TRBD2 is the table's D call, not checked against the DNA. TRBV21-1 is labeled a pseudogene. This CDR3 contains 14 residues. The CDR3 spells CASSPTSGTDTQYF. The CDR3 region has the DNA TGTGCCAGCAGCCCGACTAGCGGCACAGATACGCAGTATTTT.

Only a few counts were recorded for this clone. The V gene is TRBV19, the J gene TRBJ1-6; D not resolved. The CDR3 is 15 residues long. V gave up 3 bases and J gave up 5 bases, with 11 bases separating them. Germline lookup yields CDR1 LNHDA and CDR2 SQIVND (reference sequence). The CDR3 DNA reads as TGTGCCAGTAGTATCAGTCGGCCAGATAATTCACCCCTCCACTTT. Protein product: CASSISRPDNSPLHF.

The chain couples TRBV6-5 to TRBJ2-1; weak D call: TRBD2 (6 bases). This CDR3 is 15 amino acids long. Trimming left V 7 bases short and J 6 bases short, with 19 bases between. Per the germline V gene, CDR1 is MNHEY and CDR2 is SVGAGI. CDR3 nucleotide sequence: TGTGCCAGCATGGCTTGGACTAACGGAATCAATGAGCAGTTCTTC. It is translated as CASMAWTNGINEQFF.

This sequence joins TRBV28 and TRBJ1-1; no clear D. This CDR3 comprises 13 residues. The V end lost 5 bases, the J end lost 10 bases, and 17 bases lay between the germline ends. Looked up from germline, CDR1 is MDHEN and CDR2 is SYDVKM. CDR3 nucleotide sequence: TGTGCCAGCAGTCCTCCCGTTGGTTGGGGAGCTTTCTTT. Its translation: CASSPPVGWGAFF.

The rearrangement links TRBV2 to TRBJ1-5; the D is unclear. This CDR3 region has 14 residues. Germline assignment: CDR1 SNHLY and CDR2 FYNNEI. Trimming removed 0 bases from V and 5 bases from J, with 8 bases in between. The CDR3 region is CASSEARRDQPQHF. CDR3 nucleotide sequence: TGTGCCAGCAGTGAAGCCCGCCGTGATCAGCCCCAGCATTTT.

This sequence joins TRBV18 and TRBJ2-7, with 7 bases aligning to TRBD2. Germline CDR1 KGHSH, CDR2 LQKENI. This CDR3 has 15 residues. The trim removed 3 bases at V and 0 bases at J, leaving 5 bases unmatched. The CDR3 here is CASSPSGLDSYEQYF. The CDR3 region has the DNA TGTGCCAGCTCACCCTCCGGACTAGACTCCTACGAGCAGTACTTC.

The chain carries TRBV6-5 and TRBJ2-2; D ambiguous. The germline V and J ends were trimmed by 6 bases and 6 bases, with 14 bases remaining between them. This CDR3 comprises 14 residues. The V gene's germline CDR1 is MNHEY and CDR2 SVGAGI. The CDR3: CASRKPLGPGELFF. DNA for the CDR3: TGTGCCAGCAGGAAACCTCTAGGACCCGGGGAGCTGTTTTTT.

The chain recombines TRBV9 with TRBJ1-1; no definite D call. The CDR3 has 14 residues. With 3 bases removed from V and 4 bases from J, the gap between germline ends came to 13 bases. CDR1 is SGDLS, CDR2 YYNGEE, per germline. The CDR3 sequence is CASSGARVGTEAFF. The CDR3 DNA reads TGTGCCAGCAGCGGTGCTCGGGTGGGCACTGAAGCTTTCTTT. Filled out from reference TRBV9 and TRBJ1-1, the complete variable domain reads DSGVTQTPKHLITATGQRVTLRCSPRSGDLSVYWYQQSLDQGLQFLIQYYNGEERAKGNILERFSAQQFPDLHSELNLSSLELGDSALYFCASSGARVGTEAFFGQGTRLTVV.

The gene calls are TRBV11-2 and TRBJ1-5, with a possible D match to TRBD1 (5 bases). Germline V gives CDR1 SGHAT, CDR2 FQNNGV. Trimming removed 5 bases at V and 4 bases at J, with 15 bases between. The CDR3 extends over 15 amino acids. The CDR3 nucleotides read TGTGCCAGCAGCCCCAACCCGGGGGTGAATCAGCCCCAGCATTTT. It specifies CASSPNPGVNQPQHF.

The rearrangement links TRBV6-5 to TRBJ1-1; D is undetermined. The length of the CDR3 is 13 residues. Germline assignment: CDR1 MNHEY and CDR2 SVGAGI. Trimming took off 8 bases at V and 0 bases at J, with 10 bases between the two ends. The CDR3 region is CASYLTLNTEAFF. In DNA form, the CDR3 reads TGTGCCAGCTACTTGACACTGAACACTGAAGCTTTCTTT.

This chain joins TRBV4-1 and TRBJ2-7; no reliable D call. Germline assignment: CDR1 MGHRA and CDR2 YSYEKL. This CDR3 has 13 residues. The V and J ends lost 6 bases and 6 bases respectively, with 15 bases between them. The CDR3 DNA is TGCGCCAGCAGTGGGGTAGGCTACGGCGAGCAGTACTTC. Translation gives CASSGVGYGEQYF.

CDR3 in DNA: TGTGCCAGCAGAAGACGCACCATATATTTT. Its protein is CASRRRTIYF. This sequence joins TRBV12-3 or TRBV12-4 and TRBJ1-3; D gene ambiguous. Trimming left V 6 bases short and J 9 bases short, with 6 bases between. The CDR3 covers 10 residues.

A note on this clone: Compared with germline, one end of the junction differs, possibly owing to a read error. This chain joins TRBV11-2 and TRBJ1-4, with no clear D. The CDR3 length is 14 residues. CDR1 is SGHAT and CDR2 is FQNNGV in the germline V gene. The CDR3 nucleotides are TGTGTCAGCAGCCCAGCAGCAACTAATGAAAAACTGTTTTTT. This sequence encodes CVSSPAATNEKLFF.

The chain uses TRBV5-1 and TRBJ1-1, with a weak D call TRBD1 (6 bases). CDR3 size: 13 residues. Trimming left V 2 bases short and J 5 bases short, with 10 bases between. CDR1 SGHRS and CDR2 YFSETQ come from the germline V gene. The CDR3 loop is CASSLQGVTEAFF. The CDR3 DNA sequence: TGCGCCAGCAGCTTACAGGGAGTAACTGAAGCTTTCTTT.

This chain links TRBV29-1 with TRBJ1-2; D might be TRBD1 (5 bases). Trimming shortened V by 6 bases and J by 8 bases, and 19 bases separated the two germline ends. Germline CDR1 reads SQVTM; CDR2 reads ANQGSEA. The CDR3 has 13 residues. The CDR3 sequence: CSVWGTSPGGYTF. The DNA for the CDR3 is TGCAGCGTCTGGGGGACGTCTCCGGGGGGCTACACCTTC.